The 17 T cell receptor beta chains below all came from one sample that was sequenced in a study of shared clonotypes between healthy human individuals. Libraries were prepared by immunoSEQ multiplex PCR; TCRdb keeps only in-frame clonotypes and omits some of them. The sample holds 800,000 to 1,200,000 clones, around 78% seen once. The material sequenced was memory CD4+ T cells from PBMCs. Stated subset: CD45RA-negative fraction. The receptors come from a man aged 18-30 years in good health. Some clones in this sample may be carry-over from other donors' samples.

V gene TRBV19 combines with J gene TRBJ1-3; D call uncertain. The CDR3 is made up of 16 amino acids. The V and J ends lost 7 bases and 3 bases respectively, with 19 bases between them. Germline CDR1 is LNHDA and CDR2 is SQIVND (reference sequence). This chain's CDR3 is CASTAWGGRNGNTIYF. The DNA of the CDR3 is TGTGCCAGTACCGCCTGGGGAGGGCGAAATGGAAACACCATATATTTT.

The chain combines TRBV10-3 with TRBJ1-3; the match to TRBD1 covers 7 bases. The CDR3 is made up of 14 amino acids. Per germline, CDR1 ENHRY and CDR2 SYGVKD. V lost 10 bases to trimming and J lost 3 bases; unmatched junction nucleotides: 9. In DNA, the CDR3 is TGTGCCACCAGGGGGGGCGACAGTGGAAACACCATATATTTT. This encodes CATRGGDSGNTIYF.

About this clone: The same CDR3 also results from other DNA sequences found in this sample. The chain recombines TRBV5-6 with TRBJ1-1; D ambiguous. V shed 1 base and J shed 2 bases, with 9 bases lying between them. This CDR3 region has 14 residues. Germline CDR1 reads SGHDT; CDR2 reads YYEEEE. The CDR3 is CASSLTGRNTEAFF. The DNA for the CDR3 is TGTGCCAGCAGCTTGACGGGCCGTAACACTGAAGCTTTCTTT.

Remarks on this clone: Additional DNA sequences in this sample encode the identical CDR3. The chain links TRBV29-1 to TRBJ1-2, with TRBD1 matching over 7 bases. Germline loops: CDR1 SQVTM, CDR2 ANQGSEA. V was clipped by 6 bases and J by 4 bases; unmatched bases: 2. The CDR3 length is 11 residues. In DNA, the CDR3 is TGCAGCGTCCGGGACAGCTATGGCTACACCTTC. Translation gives CSVRDSYGYTF.

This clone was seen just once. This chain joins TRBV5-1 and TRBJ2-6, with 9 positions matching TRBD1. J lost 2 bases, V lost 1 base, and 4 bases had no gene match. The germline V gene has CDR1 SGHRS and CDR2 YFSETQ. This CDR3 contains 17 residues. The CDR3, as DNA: TGCGCCAGCAGCTTGCCTAGGACAGGGGCTGGGGCCAACGTCCTGACTTTC. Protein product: CASSLPRTGAGANVLTF.

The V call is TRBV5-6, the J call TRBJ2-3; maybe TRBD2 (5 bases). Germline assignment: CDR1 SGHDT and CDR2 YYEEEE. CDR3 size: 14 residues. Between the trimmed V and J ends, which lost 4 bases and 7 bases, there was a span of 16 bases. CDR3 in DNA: TGTGCCAGCAGCCCTCCCAGACGGGAAAATACGCAGTATTTT. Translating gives CASSPPRRENTQYF.

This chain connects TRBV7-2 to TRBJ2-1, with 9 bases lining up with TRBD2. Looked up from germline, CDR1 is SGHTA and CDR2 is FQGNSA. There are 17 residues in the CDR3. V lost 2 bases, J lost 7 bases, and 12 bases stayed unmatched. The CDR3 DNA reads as TGTGCCAGCAGCTTATCGACTGGGCTAGCGGGACAGAATGAGCAGTTCTTC. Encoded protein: CASSLSTGLAGQNEQFF.

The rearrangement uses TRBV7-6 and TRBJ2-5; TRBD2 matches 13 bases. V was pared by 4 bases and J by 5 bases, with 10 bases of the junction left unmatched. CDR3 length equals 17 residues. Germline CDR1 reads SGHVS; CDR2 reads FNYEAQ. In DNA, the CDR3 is TGTGCCAGCAGCTCCTATTCCGGACTAGCGGGAGCTGAGACCCAGTACTTC. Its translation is CASSSYSGLAGAETQYF.

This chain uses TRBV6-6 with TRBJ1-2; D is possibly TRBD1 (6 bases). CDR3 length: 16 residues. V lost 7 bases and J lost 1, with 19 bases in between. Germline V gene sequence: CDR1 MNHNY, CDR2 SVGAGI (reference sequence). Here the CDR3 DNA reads TGTGCCAGCACTAACAGCCGCGGGACACTTAACTATGGCTACACCTTC. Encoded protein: CASTNSRGTLNYGYTF.

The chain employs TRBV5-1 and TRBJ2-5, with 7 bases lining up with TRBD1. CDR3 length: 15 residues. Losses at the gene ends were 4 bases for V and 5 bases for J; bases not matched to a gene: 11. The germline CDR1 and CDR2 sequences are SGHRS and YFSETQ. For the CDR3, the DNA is TGCGCCAGCAGCATACTAGGGGGCATCGGGGAGACCCAGTACTTC. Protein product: CASSILGGIGETQYF.

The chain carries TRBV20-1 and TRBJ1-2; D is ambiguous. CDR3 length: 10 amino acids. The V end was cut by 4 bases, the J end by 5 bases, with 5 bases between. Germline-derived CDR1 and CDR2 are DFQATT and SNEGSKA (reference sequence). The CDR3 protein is CSATIYGYTF. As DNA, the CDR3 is TGCAGTGCTACAATATATGGCTACACCTTC.

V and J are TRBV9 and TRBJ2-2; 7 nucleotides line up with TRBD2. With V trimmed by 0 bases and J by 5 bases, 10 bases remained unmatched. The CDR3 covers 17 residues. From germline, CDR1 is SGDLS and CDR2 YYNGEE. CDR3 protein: CASSVVPSGIGTGELFF. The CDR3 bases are TGTGCCAGCAGCGTAGTTCCCAGCGGGATTGGTACCGGGGAGCTGTTTTTT. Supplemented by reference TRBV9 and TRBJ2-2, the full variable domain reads DSGVTQTPKHLITATGQRVTLRCSPRSGDLSVYWYQQSLDQGLQFLIQYYNGEERAKGNILERFSAQQFPDLHSELNLSSLELGDSALYFCASSVVPSGIGTGELFFGEGSRLTVL.

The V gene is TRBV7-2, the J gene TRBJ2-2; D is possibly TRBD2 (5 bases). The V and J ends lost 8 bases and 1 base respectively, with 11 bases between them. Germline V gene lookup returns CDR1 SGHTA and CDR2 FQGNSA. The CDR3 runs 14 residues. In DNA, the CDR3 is TGTGCCAGCCAGCTCAGCGGGAACACCGGGGAGCTGTTTTTT. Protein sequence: CASQLSGNTGELFF.

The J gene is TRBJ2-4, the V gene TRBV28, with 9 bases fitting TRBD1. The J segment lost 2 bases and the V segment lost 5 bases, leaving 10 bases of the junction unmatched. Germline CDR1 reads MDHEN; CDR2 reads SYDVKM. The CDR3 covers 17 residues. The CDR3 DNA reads TGTGCCAGCAGTACTTACCAAGGGACAGGGCCCAAAAACATTCAGTACTTC. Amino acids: CASSTYQGTGPKNIQYF.

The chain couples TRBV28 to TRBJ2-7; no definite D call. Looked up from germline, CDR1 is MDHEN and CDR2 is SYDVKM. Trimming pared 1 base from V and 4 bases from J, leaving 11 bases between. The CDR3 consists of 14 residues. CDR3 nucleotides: TGTGCCAGCAGTTTATTGGGCCCCCAGTACGAGCAGTACTTC. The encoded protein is CASSLLGPQYEQYF.

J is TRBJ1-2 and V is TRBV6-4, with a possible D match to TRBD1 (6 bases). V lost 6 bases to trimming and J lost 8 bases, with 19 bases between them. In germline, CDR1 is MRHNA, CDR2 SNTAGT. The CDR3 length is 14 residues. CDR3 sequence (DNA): TGTGCCAGCAGCCCAAACTACAGGGAGACGGGCTACACCTTC. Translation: CASSPNYRETGYTF.

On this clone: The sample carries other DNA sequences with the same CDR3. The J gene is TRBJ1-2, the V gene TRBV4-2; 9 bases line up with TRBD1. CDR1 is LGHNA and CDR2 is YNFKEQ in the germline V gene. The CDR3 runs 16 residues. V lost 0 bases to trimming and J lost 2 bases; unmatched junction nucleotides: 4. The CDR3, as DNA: TGTGCCAGCAGCCAAGATCAGGGACAGGGAAACTATGGCTACACCTTC. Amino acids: CASSQDQGQGNYGYTF.